These 9 T cell receptor beta chains originate from one sample sequenced in a study of shared clonotypes between healthy human individuals. Sequenced by immunoSEQ multiplex PCR; TCRdb stores in-frame clones only, minus some. This sample has around 2.5 million clones, with more than 85% found just once. The sequenced sample consisted of naive CD4+ T cells from PBMCs. Subset denoted: CD45RA+ positively selected. These TCRs come from a man aged 18 to 29 in good health. Some clones in this sample may be carry-over from other donors' samples.

The V call is TRBV29-1, the J call TRBJ1-1, with no clear D. V was pared by 0 bases and J by 5 bases, with 7 bases between. CDR1 SQVTM and CDR2 ANQGSEA come from the germline V gene. The CDR3 extends over 12 amino acids. The CDR3 reads CSVEDMGTEAFF. For the CDR3, the DNA is TGCAGCGTTGAAGATATGGGGACTGAAGCTTTCTTT. The entire variable domain, with the rest obtained from reference TRBV29-1 and TRBJ1-1, is as follows: SAVISQKPSRDICQRGTSLTIQCQVDSQVTMMFWYRQQPGQSLTLIATANQGSEATYESGFVIDKFPISRPNLTFSTLTVSNMSPEDSSIYLCSVEDMGTEAFFGQGTRLTVV.

This clone was detected only once. Other DNA sequences within the sample encode an identical CDR3. This sequence joins TRBV28 and TRBJ2-7, with unresolved D. Per germline, CDR1 MDHEN and CDR2 SYDVKM. Trimming took off 3 bases at V and 1 base at J, with 7 bases between the two ends. CDR3 size: 13 residues. This chain's CDR3 is CASSLPGSYEQYF. CDR3 in DNA: TGTGCCAGCAGTTTGCCCGGATCCTACGAGCAGTACTTC.

This chain uses TRBV11-2 with TRBJ2-7; D gene ambiguous. The V and J ends lost 0 bases and 3 bases respectively, with 9 bases between them. This CDR3 is built from 14 residues. Per germline, CDR1 SGHAT and CDR2 FQNNGV. This chain's CDR3 is CASSLDLVFYEQYF. CDR3 bases: TGTGCCAGCAGCTTAGATCTAGTGTTCTACGAGCAGTACTTC.

The V call is TRBV9, the J call TRBJ2-3; tentatively, D is TRBD2 (5 bases). Germline V gives CDR1 SGDLS, CDR2 YYNGEE. The CDR3 totals 15 residues. V lost 0 bases and J 3 bases, leaving 11 bases between the germline ends. The CDR3 DNA reads TGTGCCAGCAGCGTAGGGACTGCCTTTACAGATACGCAGTATTTT. Its protein is CASSVGTAFTDTQYF.

The chain recombines TRBV5-1 with TRBJ1-1, with a weak D call TRBD1 (6 bases). V was trimmed by 0 bases and J by 3 bases, leaving 24 bases between them. Germline V lookup: CDR1 SGHRS, CDR2 YFSETQ. This CDR3 contains 19 residues. The CDR3 nucleotides read TGCGCCAGCAGCTTGGCTTCAGGGGCTCGTAGGGTAGGAGACACTGAAGCTTTCTTT. Translating it yields CASSLASGARRVGDTEAFF.

The rearrangement joins TRBV28 to TRBJ2-7; D unresolved. Trimming removed 7 bases from V and 0 bases from J, with 19 bases in between. The CDR3 extends over 16 amino acids. Looked up from germline, CDR1 is MDHEN and CDR2 is SYDVKM. The chain's CDR3 is CASISVGSMSSYEQYF. CDR3 sequence (DNA): TGTGCCAGCATCTCTGTAGGTTCTATGAGCTCCTACGAGCAGTACTTC.

The V and J genes are TRBV29-1 and TRBJ2-4; possibly TRBD1 or TRBD2 for D (5 bases each). CDR1 is SQVTM and CDR2 is ANQGSEA in the germline V gene. The CDR3 spans 13 residues. The V gene lost 6 bases and the J gene lost 6 bases, with 15 bases spanning the gap. The CDR3 bases are TGCAGCGTGGGGACCGGGACCCCAAACATTCAGTACTTC. This translates into CSVGTGTPNIQYF.

This chain uses TRBV5-4 with TRBJ1-3; 9 bases line up with TRBD1. There are 15 residues in the CDR3. CDR1 is SGHNT, CDR2 YYREEE, per germline (reference sequence). Germline trimming cut 2 bases from V and 3 bases from J; bases unmatched to any gene: 3. CDR3: CASSFTGGDGNTIYF. The CDR3 coding sequence is TGTGCCAGCAGCTTCACAGGGGGCGATGGAAACACCATATATTTT. The variable domain in full, with the rest retrieved from reference TRBV5-4 and TRBJ1-3, is ETGVTQSPTHLIKTRGQQVTLRCSSQSGHNTVSWYQQALGQGPQFIFQYYREEENGRGNFPPRFSGLQFPNYSSELNVNALELDDSALYLCASSFTGGDGNTIYFGEGSWLTVV.

The genes are TRBV28 and TRBJ2-5; 15 bases line up with TRBD2. J was trimmed by 4 bases and V by 4 bases; bases with no gene match: 4. Germline V CDR1 and CDR2: MDHEN, SYDVKM. CDR3 length: 16 residues. This chain's CDR3 is CASSWGLAGGGETQYF. CDR3 nucleotides: TGTGCCAGCAGTTGGGGACTAGCGGGAGGCGGAGAGACCCAGTACTTC.